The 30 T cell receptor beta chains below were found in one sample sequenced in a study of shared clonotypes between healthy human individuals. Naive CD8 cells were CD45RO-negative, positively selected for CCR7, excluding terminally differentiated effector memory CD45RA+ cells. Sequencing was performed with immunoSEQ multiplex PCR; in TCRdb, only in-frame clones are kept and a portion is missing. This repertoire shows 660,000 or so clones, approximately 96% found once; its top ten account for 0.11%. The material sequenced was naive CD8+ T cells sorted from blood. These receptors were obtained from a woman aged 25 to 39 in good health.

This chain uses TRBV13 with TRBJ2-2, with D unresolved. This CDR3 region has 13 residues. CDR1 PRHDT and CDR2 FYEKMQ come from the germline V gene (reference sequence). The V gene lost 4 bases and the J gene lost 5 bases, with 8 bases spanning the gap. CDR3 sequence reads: CASSSGPTGELFF. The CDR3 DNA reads TGTGCCAGCAGCTCCGGCCCAACCGGGGAGCTGTTTTTT.

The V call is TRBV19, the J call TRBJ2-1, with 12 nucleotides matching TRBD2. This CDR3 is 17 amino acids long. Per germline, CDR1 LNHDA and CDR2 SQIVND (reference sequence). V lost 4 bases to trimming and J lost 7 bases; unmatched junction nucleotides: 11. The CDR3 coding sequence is TGTGCCAGTAGTAGTTGGTGGAGGACTAGCGGGACGAATGAGCAGTTCTTC. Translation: CASSSWWRTSGTNEQFF.

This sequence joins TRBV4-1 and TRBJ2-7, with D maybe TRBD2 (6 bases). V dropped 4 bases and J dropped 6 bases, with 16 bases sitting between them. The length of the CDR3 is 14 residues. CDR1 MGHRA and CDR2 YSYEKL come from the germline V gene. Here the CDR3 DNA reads TGCGCCAGCAGCCGCTACTTAACTAGCTCCGAGCAGTACTTC. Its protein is CASSRYLTSSEQYF.

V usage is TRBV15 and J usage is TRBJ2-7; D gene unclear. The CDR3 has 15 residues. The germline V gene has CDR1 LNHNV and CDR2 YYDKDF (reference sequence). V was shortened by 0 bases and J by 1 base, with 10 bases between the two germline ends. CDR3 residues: CATSREVAASYEQYF. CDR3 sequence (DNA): TGTGCCACCAGCAGAGAAGTGGCCGCATCCTACGAGCAGTACTTC.

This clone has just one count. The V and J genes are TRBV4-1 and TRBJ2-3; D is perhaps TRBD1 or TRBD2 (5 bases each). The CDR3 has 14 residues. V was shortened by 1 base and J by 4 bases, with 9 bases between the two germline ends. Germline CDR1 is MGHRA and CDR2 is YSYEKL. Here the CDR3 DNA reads TGCGCCAGCAGCCAAGGTAGGGACCCAGATACGCAGTATTTT. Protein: CASSQGRDPDTQYF.

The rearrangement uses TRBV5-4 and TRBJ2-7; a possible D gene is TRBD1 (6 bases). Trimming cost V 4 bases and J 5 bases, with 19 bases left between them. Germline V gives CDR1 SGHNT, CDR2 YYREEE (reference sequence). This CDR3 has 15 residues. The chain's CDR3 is CASSLSTGNPHEQYF. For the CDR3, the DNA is TGTGCCAGCAGCCTATCCACAGGGAATCCCCACGAGCAGTACTTC.

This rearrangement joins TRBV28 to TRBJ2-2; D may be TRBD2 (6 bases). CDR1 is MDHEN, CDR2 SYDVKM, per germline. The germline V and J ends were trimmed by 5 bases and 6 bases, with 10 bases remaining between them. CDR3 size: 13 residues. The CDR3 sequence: CASSARDSGELFF. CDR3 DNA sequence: TGTGCCAGCAGTGCCAGGGACTCCGGGGAGCTGTTTTTT.

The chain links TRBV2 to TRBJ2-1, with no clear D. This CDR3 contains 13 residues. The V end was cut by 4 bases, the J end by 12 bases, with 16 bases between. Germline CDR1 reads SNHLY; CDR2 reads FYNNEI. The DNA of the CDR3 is TGTGCCAGCAGTGCTTTCGCGCCTCGGGCGCAGTTCTTC. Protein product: CASSAFAPRAQFF.

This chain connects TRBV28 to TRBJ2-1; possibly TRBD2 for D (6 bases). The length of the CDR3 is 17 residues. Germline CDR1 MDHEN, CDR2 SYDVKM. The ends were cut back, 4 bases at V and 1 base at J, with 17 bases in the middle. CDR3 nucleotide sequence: TGTGCCAGCAGTTCCTCCCGACTAGGCAGATCCTACAATGAGCAGTTCTTC. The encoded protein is CASSSSRLGRSYNEQFF.

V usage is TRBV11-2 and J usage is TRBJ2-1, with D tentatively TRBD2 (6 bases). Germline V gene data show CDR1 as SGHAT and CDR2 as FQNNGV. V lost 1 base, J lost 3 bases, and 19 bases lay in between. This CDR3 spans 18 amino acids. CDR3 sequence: CASSLAGYIAAGYNEQFF. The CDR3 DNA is TGTGCCAGCAGCTTAGCGGGGTATATAGCGGCGGGCTACAATGAGCAGTTCTTC.

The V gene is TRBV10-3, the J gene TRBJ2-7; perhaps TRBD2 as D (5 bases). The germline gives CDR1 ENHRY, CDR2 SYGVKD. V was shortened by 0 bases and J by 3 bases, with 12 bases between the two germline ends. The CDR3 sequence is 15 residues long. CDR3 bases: TGTGCCATCAGTGAGTCTATAGCGCCGGTCTACGAGCAGTACTTC. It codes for CAISESIAPVYEQYF.

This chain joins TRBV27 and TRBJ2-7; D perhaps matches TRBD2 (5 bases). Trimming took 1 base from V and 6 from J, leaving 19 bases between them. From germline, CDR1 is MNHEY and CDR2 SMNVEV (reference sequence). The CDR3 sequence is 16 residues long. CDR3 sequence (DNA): TGTGCCAGCAGTTTATTTTCAGGTCCGTTACGGGGCGAGCAGTACTTC. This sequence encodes CASSLFSGPLRGEQYF.

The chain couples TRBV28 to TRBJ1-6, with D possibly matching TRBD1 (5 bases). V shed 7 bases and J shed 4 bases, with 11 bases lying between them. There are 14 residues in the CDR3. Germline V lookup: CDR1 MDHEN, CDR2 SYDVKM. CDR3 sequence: CASTQGSYNSPLHF. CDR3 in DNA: TGTGCCAGCACCCAGGGTTCTTATAATTCACCCCTCCACTTT.

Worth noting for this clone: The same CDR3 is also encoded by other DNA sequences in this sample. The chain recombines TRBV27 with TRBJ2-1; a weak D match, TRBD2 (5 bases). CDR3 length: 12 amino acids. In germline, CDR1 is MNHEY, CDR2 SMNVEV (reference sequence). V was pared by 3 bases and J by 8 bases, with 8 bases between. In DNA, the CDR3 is TGTGCCAGCAGTTTCTTCGGGGATGAGCAGTTCTTC. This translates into CASSFFGDEQFF.

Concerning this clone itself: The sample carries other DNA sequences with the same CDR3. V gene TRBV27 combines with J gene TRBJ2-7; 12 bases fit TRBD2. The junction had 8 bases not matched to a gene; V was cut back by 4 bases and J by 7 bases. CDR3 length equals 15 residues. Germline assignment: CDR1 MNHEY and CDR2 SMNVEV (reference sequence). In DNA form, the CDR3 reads TGTGCCAGCAGTTCCCTAGCGGGAGGGCCGGGGGAGCAGTACTTC. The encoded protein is CASSSLAGGPGEQYF.

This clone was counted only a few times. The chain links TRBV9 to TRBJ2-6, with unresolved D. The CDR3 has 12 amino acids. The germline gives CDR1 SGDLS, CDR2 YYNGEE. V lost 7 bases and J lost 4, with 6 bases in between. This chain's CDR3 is CASRAGANVLTF. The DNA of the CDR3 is TGTGCCAGCCGGGCCGGGGCCAACGTCCTGACTTTC.

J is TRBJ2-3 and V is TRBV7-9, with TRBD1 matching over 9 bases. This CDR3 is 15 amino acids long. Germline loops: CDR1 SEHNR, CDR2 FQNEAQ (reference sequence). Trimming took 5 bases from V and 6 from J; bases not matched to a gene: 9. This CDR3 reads CASSAGQGEADTQYF. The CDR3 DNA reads TGTGCCAGCAGCGCGGGACAGGGAGAGGCGGATACGCAGTATTTT.

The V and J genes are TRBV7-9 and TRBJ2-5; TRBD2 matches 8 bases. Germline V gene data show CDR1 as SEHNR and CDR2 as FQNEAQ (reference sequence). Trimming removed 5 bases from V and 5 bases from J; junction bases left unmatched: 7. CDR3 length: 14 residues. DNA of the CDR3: TGTGCCAGCAGCCCGCCAGCGGGAGATGAGACCCAGTACTTC. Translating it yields CASSPPAGDETQYF. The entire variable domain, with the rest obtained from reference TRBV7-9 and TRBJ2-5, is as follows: DTGVSQNPRHKITKRGQNVTFRCDPISEHNRLYWYRQTLGQGPEFLTYFQNEAQLEKSRLLSDRFSAERPKGSFSTLEIQRTEQGDSAMYLCASSPPAGDETQYFGPGTRLLVL.

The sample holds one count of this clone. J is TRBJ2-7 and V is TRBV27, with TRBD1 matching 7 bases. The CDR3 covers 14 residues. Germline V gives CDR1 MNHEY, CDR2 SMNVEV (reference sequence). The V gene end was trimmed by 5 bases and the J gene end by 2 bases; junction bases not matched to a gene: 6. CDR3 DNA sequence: TGTGCCAGCAGTCCGACCGGACAGGCCTACGAGCAGTACTTC. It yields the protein CASSPTGQAYEQYF.

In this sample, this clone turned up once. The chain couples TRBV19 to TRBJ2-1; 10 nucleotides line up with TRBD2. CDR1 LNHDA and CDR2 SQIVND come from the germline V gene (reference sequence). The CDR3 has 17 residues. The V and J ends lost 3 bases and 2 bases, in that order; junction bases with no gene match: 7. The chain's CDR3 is CASSIRPSGRTYNEQFF. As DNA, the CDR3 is TGTGCCAGTAGTATTAGACCTAGCGGGAGAACCTACAATGAGCAGTTCTTC.

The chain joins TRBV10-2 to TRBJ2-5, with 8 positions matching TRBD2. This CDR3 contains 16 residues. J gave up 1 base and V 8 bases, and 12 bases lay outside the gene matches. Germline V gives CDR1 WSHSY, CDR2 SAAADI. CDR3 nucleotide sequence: TGCGCCAGCGGGGAACTGGAACTAGCGGTCCAAGAGACCCAGTACTTC. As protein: CASGELELAVQETQYF.

As DNA, the CDR3 is TGTGCCACGAATGGACAGGCTAATGAAAAACTGTTTTTT. This codes for CATNGQANEKLFF. This rearrangement joins TRBV15 to TRBJ1-4; 7 bases fit TRBD1. CDR1 and CDR2 from the germline V gene are LNHNV and YYDKDF (reference sequence). The V gene end was trimmed by 9 bases and the J gene end by 3 bases; junction bases not matched to a gene: 4. This CDR3 region has 13 residues.

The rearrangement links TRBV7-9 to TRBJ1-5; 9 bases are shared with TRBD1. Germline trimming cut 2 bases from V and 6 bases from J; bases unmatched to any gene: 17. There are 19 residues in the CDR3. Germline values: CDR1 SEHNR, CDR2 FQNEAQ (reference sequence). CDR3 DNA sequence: TGTGCCAGCAGCTTATACGAATCGCCGGGACAGGGAATTGCTCAGCCCCAGCATTTT. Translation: CASSLYESPGQGIAQPQHF.

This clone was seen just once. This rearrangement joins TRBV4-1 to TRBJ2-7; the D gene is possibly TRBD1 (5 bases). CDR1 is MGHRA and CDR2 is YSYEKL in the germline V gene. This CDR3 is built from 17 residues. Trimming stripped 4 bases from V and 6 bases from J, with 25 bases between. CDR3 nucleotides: TGCGCCAGCAGCCGCGGACAAAGTGCACAGCAATTTCCCGAGCAGTACTTC. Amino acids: CASSRGQSAQQFPEQYF.

The CDR3 nucleotides read TGTGCCAGCAGCTTCGGGGACAGGGAAATACAAGAGACCCAGTACTTC. This sequence encodes CASSFGDREIQETQYF. The J gene is TRBJ2-5, the V gene TRBV7-9, with TRBD1 identical over 9 bases. The length of the CDR3 is 16 residues. Per germline, CDR1 SEHNR and CDR2 FQNEAQ (reference sequence). The V gene end was trimmed by 3 bases and the J gene end by 2 bases; junction bases not matched to a gene: 7.

CDR3 DNA: TGCGCCAGCAGCCATCCCGGACAGGGGGAAGCTTTCTTT. Translated, it gives CASSHPGQGEAFF. The chain links TRBV4-1 to TRBJ1-1, with TRBD1 identical over 9 bases. CDR1 MGHRA and CDR2 YSYEKL come from the germline V gene. The ends lost 3 bases at V and 8 bases at J; junction bases unmatched: 4. This CDR3 is built from 13 residues.

This CDR3 is CASQRLRGYSGNTIYF. CDR3 nucleotide sequence: TGTGCCAGCCAAAGGCTGCGAGGGTACTCTGGAAACACCATATATTTT. The chain links TRBV28 to TRBJ1-3; D is ambiguous. Per germline, CDR1 MDHEN and CDR2 SYDVKM. The CDR3 extends over 16 amino acids. V gave up 8 bases and J gave up 0 bases, with 17 bases separating them.

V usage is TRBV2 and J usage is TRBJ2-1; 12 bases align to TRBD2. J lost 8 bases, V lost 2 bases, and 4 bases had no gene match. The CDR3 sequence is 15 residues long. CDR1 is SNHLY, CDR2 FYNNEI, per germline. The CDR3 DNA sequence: TGTGCCAGCAGTGAACTAGCGGGAGGGCGGGATGAGCAGTTCTTC. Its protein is CASSELAGGRDEQFF.

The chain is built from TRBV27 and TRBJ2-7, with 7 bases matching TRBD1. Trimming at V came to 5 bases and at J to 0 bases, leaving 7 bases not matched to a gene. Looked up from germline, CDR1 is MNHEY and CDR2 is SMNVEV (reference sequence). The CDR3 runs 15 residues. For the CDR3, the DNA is TGTGCCAGCAGTCCCGGGACAGTGCCCTCCTACGAGCAGTACTTC. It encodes CASSPGTVPSYEQYF.

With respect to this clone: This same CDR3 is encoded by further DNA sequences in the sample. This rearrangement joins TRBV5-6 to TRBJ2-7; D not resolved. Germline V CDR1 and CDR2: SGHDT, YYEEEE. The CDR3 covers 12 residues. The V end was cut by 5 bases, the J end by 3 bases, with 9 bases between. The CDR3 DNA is TGTGCCAGCAGTTCGGTTGGCTACGAGCAGTACTTC. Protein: CASSSVGYEQYF.